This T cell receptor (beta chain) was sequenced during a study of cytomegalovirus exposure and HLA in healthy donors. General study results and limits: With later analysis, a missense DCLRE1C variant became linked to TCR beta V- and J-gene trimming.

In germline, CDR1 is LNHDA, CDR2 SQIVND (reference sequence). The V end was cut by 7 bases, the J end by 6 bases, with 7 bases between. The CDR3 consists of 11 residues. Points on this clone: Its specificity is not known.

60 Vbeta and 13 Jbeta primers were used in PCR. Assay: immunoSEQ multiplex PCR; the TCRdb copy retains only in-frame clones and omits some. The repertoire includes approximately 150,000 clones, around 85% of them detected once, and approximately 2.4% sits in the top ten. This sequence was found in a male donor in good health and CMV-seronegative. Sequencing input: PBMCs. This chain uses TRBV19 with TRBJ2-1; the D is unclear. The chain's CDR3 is CASTLFNEQFF. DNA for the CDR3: TGTGCCAGTACGCTATTCAATGAGCAGTTCTTC.